The next 4 T cell receptor beta chains were all read from a single sample in a study of cytomegalovirus exposure and HLA in healthy donors. The PCR had 60 Vbeta and 13 Jbeta primers. The method was immunoSEQ multiplex PCR; TCRdb's version includes in-frame clones alone and lacks a portion of them. Found here are about 100,000 clones, under 85% of them singletons; the top ten hold around 4.1%. Sequencing was performed on PBMCs. All receptors derive from a man aged 40-55 years in good health and CMV-seronegative.

As to this clone: One end of the junction fails to match germline, which may point to a read error. The chain couples TRBV7-9 to TRBJ1-5; 7 bases are a match to TRBD1. The CDR3 extends over 14 amino acids. The germline V gene encodes CDR1 SEHNR and CDR2 FQNEAQ (reference sequence). CDR3 residues: CSSSFTGENQPQHF. CDR3 nucleotide sequence: TGTTCCAGCAGCTTCACAGGGGAAAATCAGCCCCAGCATTTT.

The V call is TRBV10-3, the J call TRBJ2-1; TRBD2 matches 16 bases. The junction had 20 bases not matched to a gene; V was cut back by 11 bases and J by 10 bases. The CDR3 consists of 18 residues. The germline gives CDR1 ENHRY, CDR2 SYGVKD. The CDR3 coding sequence is TGTGCCGCCTCAAAAATCGGGACTAGCGGGGGGGCAGGGGGCGAGCAGTTCTTC. Translated: CAASKIGTSGGAGGEQFF.

To note about this clone: The sample has other DNA sequences that encode this CDR3 too. This chain uses TRBV7-2 with TRBJ1-5, with D unclear. The CDR3 consists of 12 residues. From germline, CDR1 is SGHTA and CDR2 FQGNSA. Trimming stripped 4 bases from V and 3 bases from J, with 4 bases between. The CDR3 protein is CASSSNNQPQHF. CDR3 nucleotides: TGTGCCAGCAGCTCTAACAATCAGCCCCAGCATTTT.

This clone was recorded a few times. This sequence joins TRBV19 and TRBJ2-1; 12 bases align to TRBD2. This CDR3 has 14 residues. Germline CDR1 and CDR2: LNHDA and SQIVND (reference sequence). Trimming removed 7 bases from V and 6 bases from J; junction bases left unmatched: 4. For the CDR3, the DNA is TGTGCCAGTACCTCTAGCGGGGGGGGCAATGAGCAGTTCTTC. It specifies CASTSSGGGNEQFF.